This is a list of T cell receptor beta chains from one sample in a study of blood T cell repertoires in COVID-19. Sequencing was performed with immunoSEQ multiplex PCR; in TCRdb, only in-frame clones are kept and a portion is missing. This sample carries about 140,000 clones, around three quarters of them seen once, and the ten largest clones take less than 4.5%. The sequenced sample was peripheral blood. Every receptor here comes from a man aged 55 to 70 with acute or convalescent COVID-19. Both conserved end residues are part of each CDR3. A D gene is named only where the DNA matches it firmly. Rows give clone size only sometimes, using once, few, many, or a class for an expanded clone.

clone_size: .
j_call: TRBJ1-3
cdr3_length: 13
d_call: .
v_call: TRBV30
cdr3_nt: TGTGCCTGGAACAGGGACTCTGGAAACACCATATATTTT
cdr3_aa: CAWNRDSGNTIYF

clone_size: .
j_call: TRBJ2-5
cdr3_length: 17
d_call: .
v_call: TRBV2
cdr3_nt: TGTGCCAGCAGTGAAAGTCTAGCGCAAGTATTATTGGAGACCCAGTACTTC
cdr3_aa: CASSESLAQVLLETQYF

clone_size: once
j_call: TRBJ2-7
cdr3_length: 13
d_call: .
v_call: TRBV6-5
cdr3_nt: TGTGCCACCAGCACCGCCAGGGGCTACGAGCAGTACTTC
cdr3_aa: CATSTARGYEQYF

clone_size: .
j_call: TRBJ2-7
cdr3_length: 15
d_call: TRBD1
v_call: TRBV11-2
cdr3_nt: TGTGCCAGCAGCCAGGGACAGACAATAATCTACGAGCAGTACTTC
cdr3_aa: CASSQGQTIIYEQYF

clone_size: .
j_call: TRBJ2-7
cdr3_length: 13
d_call: TRBD2
v_call: TRBV11-1
cdr3_nt: TGTGCCAGCAGCCCGGGACTAGCCAACGAGCAGTACTTC
cdr3_aa: CASSPGLANEQYF

clone_size: .
j_call: TRBJ1-2
cdr3_length: 19
d_call: TRBD1
v_call: TRBV7-8
cdr3_nt: TGTGCCAGCAGCGCCATGGTTTGGGACAGGGGAGTAATGGGTCATGGCTACACCTTC
cdr3_aa: CASSAMVWDRGVMGHGYTF

clone_size: .
j_call: TRBJ2-2
cdr3_length: 14
d_call: .
v_call: TRBV30
cdr3_nt: .
cdr3_aa: CAWSVGRGARGAVF

clone_size: .
j_call: TRBJ2-3
cdr3_length: 15
d_call: .
v_call: TRBV6-5
cdr3_nt: TGTGCCAGCAGCAAGGGAGGCTTTCTCACAGATACGCAGTATTTT
cdr3_aa: CASSKGGFLTDTQYF

clone_size: .
j_call: TRBJ1-2
cdr3_length: 12
d_call: TRBD1
v_call: TRBV28
cdr3_nt: TGTGCCAGCAGTTTCCGGGACAGTGGCTACACCTTC
cdr3_aa: CASSFRDSGYTF

clone_size: .
j_call: TRBJ1-3
cdr3_length: 13
d_call: .
v_call: TRBV6-6
cdr3_nt: TGTGCCAGCAGCTCCGGGGGGGGAAACACCATATATTTT
cdr3_aa: CASSSGGGNTIYF

clone_size: .
j_call: TRBJ1-2
cdr3_length: 14
d_call: TRBD1
v_call: TRBV10-2
cdr3_nt: TGCGCCAGCAGTGTAGGGGGCGCGGACTATGGCTACACCTTC
cdr3_aa: CASSVGGADYGYTF

clone_size: .
j_call: TRBJ1-5
cdr3_length: 13
d_call: .
v_call: TRBV5-6
cdr3_nt: TGTGCCAGCAGCTTTACGGGAGGCCAGCCCCAGCATTTT
cdr3_aa: CASSFTGGQPQHF

clone_size: .
j_call: TRBJ2-1
cdr3_length: 15
d_call: TRBD1
v_call: TRBV27
cdr3_nt: TGTGCCAGCAGTACAAGACAGGGACCCTACAATGAGCAGTTCTTC
cdr3_aa: CASSTRQGPYNEQFF

clone_size: .
j_call: TRBJ2-5
cdr3_length: 12
d_call: .
v_call: TRBV19
cdr3_nt: TGTGCCAGTAGCATGACAGGAGAGACCCAGTACTTC
cdr3_aa: CASSMTGETQYF

clone_size: .
j_call: TRBJ1-5
cdr3_length: 14
d_call: .
v_call: TRBV4-3
cdr3_nt: TGCGCCAGCAGCCAGGAGGGGATTAATCAGCCCCAGCATTTT
cdr3_aa: CASSQEGINQPQHF

clone_size: .
j_call: TRBJ1-1
cdr3_length: 13
d_call: .
v_call: TRBV13
cdr3_nt: TGTGCCAGCAGCTTTCTCACTAAGACTGAAGCTTTCTTT
cdr3_aa: CASSFLTKTEAFF

clone_size: few
j_call: TRBJ2-1
cdr3_length: 21
d_call: TRBD2
v_call: TRBV9
cdr3_nt: TGTGCCAGCAGCGTAGATAAAGGACTAGCGGGAGTGCAGGGCTCCTACAATGAGCAGTTCTTC
cdr3_aa: CASSVDKGLAGVQGSYNEQFF

clone_size: few
j_call: TRBJ1-1
cdr3_length: 15
d_call: .
v_call: TRBV2
cdr3_nt: TGTGCCAGCAGTGAAAACAGCGTCGCCGGGGCTGAAGCTTTCTTT
cdr3_aa: CASSENSVAGAEAFF

clone_size: .
j_call: TRBJ2-3
cdr3_length: 16
d_call: .
v_call: TRBV5-6
cdr3_nt: TGTGCCAGCAGCTTGGTGGCGGGGCACGGAACAGATACGCAGTATTTT
cdr3_aa: CASSLVAGHGTDTQYF

clone_size: few
j_call: TRBJ2-5
cdr3_length: 17
d_call: TRBD1
v_call: TRBV5-4
cdr3_nt: TGTGCCAGCAGCTTGGGGGCGGGACAGGGGGGACAAGAGACCCAGTACTTC
cdr3_aa: CASSLGAGQGGQETQYF

clone_size: .
j_call: TRBJ2-3
cdr3_length: 12
d_call: TRBD2
v_call: TRBV12-3/TRBV12-4
cdr3_nt: TGTGCCAGCAGTTTGTATAGCGGGAGGGGTTATTTT
cdr3_aa: CASSLYSGRGYF

clone_size: once
j_call: TRBJ1-3
cdr3_length: 14
d_call: .
v_call: TRBV5-6
cdr3_nt: TGTGCCAGCACCACAGGAAACTCTGGAAACACCATATATTTT
cdr3_aa: CASTTGNSGNTIYF

clone_size: .
j_call: TRBJ1-1
cdr3_length: 19
d_call: TRBD1
v_call: TRBV6-2/TRBV6-3
cdr3_nt: TGTGCCAGCAGTAAAAGGACAGGAGTTAACCAAGTTATGAACACTGAAGCTTTCTTT
cdr3_aa: CASSKRTGVNQVMNTEAFF

clone_size: many
j_call: TRBJ1-2
cdr3_length: 14
d_call: TRBD1
v_call: TRBV14
cdr3_nt: TGTGCCAGCAGCCAGCTAACAGGGGGCTATGGCTACACCTTC
cdr3_aa: CASSQLTGGYGYTF

clone_size: .
j_call: TRBJ1-5
cdr3_length: 15
d_call: .
v_call: TRBV19
cdr3_nt: TGTGCCAGTACTATCCGTCAGGGGCTTCGTCAGCCCCAGCATTTT
cdr3_aa: CASTIRQGLRQPQHF

clone_size: few
j_call: TRBJ1-6
cdr3_length: 17
d_call: TRBD1
v_call: TRBV30
cdr3_nt: TGTGCCTGGAGTGTACTGGGGGGGGACAGGGGTGGATCACCCCTCCACTTT
cdr3_aa: CAWSVLGGDRGGSPLHF

clone_size: .
j_call: TRBJ2-2
cdr3_length: 13
d_call: .
v_call: TRBV29-1
cdr3_nt: TGCAGCGGACAGCAAACGAACACCGGGGAGCTGTTTTTT
cdr3_aa: CSGQQTNTGELFF

clone_size: once
j_call: TRBJ2-3
cdr3_length: 15
d_call: .
v_call: TRBV27
cdr3_nt: TGTGCCAGCAGTTTGGGGCAGCCCCGCACAGATACGCAGTATTTT
cdr3_aa: CASSLGQPRTDTQYF

clone_size: once
j_call: TRBJ1-4
cdr3_length: 16
d_call: .
v_call: TRBV5-1
cdr3_nt: TGCGCCAGCAGCTTGGGTCCGAGGTTGACTAATGAAAAACTGTTTTTT
cdr3_aa: CASSLGPRLTNEKLFF

clone_size: .
j_call: TRBJ2-1
cdr3_length: 15
d_call: TRBD2
v_call: TRBV28
cdr3_nt: TGTGCCAGCAGGCGACTAGCGGGAGCCTACAATGAGCAGTTCTTC
cdr3_aa: CASRRLAGAYNEQFF

clone_size: .
j_call: TRBJ2-5
cdr3_length: 15
d_call: TRBD1
v_call: TRBV7-2
cdr3_nt: TGTGCCAGCAGCTTAACCGGGACAGGACAAGAGACCCAGTACTTC
cdr3_aa: CASSLTGTGQETQYF

clone_size: .
j_call: TRBJ2-3
cdr3_length: 13
d_call: .
v_call: TRBV18
cdr3_nt: TGTGCCAGCTCATCACAGCAGGCAGATACGCAGTATTTT
cdr3_aa: CASSSQQADTQYF

clone_size: .
j_call: TRBJ1-2
cdr3_length: 14
d_call: TRBD1
v_call: TRBV28
cdr3_nt: TGTGCCAGCACTCAACAGGGGGTCGGCTATGGCTACACCTTC
cdr3_aa: CASTQQGVGYGYTF

clone_size: .
j_call: TRBJ1-2
cdr3_length: 15
d_call: .
v_call: TRBV4-3
cdr3_nt: TGCGCCAGCAGCCAAGAGGCACTAGGGGGAAATGGCTACACCTTC
cdr3_aa: CASSQEALGGNGYTF

clone_size: .
j_call: TRBJ2-7
cdr3_length: 15
d_call: TRBD2
v_call: TRBV19
cdr3_nt: TGTGCCAGTAGTAAACTAGCGGGAGGAAACTACGAGCAGTACTTC
cdr3_aa: CASSKLAGGNYEQYF

clone_size: .
j_call: TRBJ1-1
cdr3_length: 13
d_call: TRBD1
v_call: TRBV24-1
cdr3_nt: TGTGCCGCCAGGGACAGTTGGGACACTGAAGCTTTCTTT
cdr3_aa: CAARDSWDTEAFF

clone_size: .
j_call: TRBJ1-1
cdr3_length: 15
d_call: .
v_call: TRBV6-5
cdr3_nt: TGTGCCAGCAGTTACTCGACCAGGGGTGGAACTGAAGCTTTCTTT
cdr3_aa: CASSYSTRGGTEAFF

clone_size: .
j_call: TRBJ1-5
cdr3_length: 17
d_call: .
v_call: TRBV21-1
cdr3_nt: TGTGCCAGCAGCCCTACCGGGACAAGGGATAGCAATCAGCCCCAGCATTTT
cdr3_aa: CASSPTGTRDSNQPQHF

clone_size: .
j_call: TRBJ1-1
cdr3_length: 13
d_call: .
v_call: TRBV5-1
cdr3_nt: TGCGCCAGCAGCTTGGCCGGGTACACTGAAGCTTTCTTT
cdr3_aa: CASSLAGYTEAFF

clone_size: .
j_call: TRBJ2-6
cdr3_length: 15
d_call: TRBD1
v_call: TRBV18
cdr3_nt: TGTGCCAGCTCACCCACAGGGGACGGGGCCAACGTCCTGACTTTC
cdr3_aa: CASSPTGDGANVLTF

clone_size: .
j_call: TRBJ2-7
cdr3_length: 17
d_call: .
v_call: TRBV28
cdr3_nt: TGTCCCAGCTGTTTCGGGCGGGCGGGCGGGGCGGCCTACGAGCAGTACTTC
cdr3_aa: CPSCFGRAGGAAYEQYF

clone_size: .
j_call: TRBJ1-2
cdr3_length: 14
d_call: TRBD1
v_call: TRBV28
cdr3_nt: TGTGCCAGCAGACTGACAGGGGATTCCTATGGCTACACCTTC
cdr3_aa: CASRLTGDSYGYTF

clone_size: .
j_call: TRBJ1-3
cdr3_length: 16
d_call: .
v_call: TRBV7-6
cdr3_nt: TGTGCCAGCAGCTCTCCCCTACAGGGTTGGGAAAACACCATATATTTT
cdr3_aa: CASSSPLQGWENTIYF

clone_size: .
j_call: TRBJ2-2
cdr3_length: 14
d_call: TRBD1
v_call: TRBV2
cdr3_nt: TGTGCCAGCAGTAGGGACAGGGAAACCGGGGAGCTGTTTTTT
cdr3_aa: CASSRDRETGELFF

clone_size: once
j_call: TRBJ1-1
cdr3_length: 14
d_call: .
v_call: TRBV28
cdr3_nt: TGTGCCAGCAAACCGACTAGGCCGTACACTGAAGCTTTCTTT
cdr3_aa: CASKPTRPYTEAFF

clone_size: .
j_call: TRBJ2-2
cdr3_length: 15
d_call: .
v_call: TRBV3-1/TRBV3-2
cdr3_nt: TGTGCCAGCAGCCAAGATTGGAGCCCCCAAGGGGAGCTGTTTTTT
cdr3_aa: CASSQDWSPQGELFF

clone_size: .
j_call: TRBJ2-1
cdr3_length: 14
d_call: TRBD2
v_call: TRBV7-3
cdr3_nt: TGTGCCAGCAGCCCGACTAGCGGATACAATGAGCAGTTCTTC
cdr3_aa: CASSPTSGYNEQFF

clone_size: .
j_call: TRBJ2-5
cdr3_length: 17
d_call: TRBD2
v_call: TRBV3-1/TRBV3-2
cdr3_nt: TGTGCCAGCAGCCAAGCGGGGGCTAGCGGGAACCAAGAGACCCAGTACTTC
cdr3_aa: CASSQAGASGNQETQYF

clone_size: .
j_call: TRBJ2-2
cdr3_length: 14
d_call: .
v_call: TRBV3-1/TRBV3-2
cdr3_nt: TGTGCCAGCAGCCAAGGCGGAGTCACCGGGGAGCTGTTTTTT
cdr3_aa: CASSQGGVTGELFF

clone_size: .
j_call: TRBJ2-2
cdr3_length: 14
d_call: .
v_call: TRBV15
cdr3_nt: TGTGCCACCAGCCTCGGACCAGGGGTCGGGGAGCTGTTTTTT
cdr3_aa: CATSLGPGVGELFF

clone_size: once
j_call: TRBJ1-4
cdr3_length: 12
d_call: .
v_call: TRBV5-5
cdr3_nt: TGTGCCAGCAGCTTGGAGCCCGAAAAACTGTTTTTT
cdr3_aa: CASSLEPEKLFF

clone_size: .
j_call: TRBJ2-5
cdr3_length: 15
d_call: TRBD2
v_call: TRBV24-1
cdr3_nt: TGTGCCACCAGTGGAAGTAGCGGGCTGAGGAAGACCCAGTACTTC
cdr3_aa: CATSGSSGLRKTQYF

clone_size: .
j_call: TRBJ2-3
cdr3_length: 16
d_call: TRBD2
v_call: TRBV11-2
cdr3_nt: TGTGCCAGCAGCTTATGGGCTAGCGGGAGTACAGATACGCAGTATTTT
cdr3_aa: CASSLWASGSTDTQYF